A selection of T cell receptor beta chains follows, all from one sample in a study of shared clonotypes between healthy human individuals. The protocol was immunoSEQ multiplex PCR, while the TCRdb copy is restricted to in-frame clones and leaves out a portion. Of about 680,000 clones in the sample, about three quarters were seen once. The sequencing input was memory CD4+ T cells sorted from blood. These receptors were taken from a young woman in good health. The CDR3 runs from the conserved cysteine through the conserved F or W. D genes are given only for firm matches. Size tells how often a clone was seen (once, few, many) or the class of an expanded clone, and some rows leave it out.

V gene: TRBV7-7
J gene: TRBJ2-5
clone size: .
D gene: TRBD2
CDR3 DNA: TGTGCCAGCAGTTCTAGCGGGAACCAAGAGACCCAGTACTTC
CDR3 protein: CASSSSGNQETQYF

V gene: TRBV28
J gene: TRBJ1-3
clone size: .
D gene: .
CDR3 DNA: TGTGCCAGCAGTTTACCCCGATCAACTGGAAACACCATATATTTT
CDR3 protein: CASSLPRSTGNTIYF

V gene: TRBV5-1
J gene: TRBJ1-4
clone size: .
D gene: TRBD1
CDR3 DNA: TGCGCCAGCAGCTCGCAACCCACAGGGGTTAGTCGTGAAAAACTGTTTTTT
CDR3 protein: CASSSQPTGVSREKLFF

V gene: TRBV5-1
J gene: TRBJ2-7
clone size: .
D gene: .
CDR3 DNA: TGCGCCAGCAGCTTTGCACAGGCTAGCTCCTACGAGCAGTACTTC
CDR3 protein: CASSFAQASSYEQYF

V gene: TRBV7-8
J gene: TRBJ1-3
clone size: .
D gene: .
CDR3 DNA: TGTGCCAGCAGCTTAGGGAACTCTGGAAACACCATATATTTT
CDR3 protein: CASSLGNSGNTIYF

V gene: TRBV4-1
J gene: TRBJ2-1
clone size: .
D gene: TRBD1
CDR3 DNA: TGCGCCAGCAGCGCCCGGGACAGCTCCTACAATGAGCAGTTCTTC
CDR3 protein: CASSARDSSYNEQFF

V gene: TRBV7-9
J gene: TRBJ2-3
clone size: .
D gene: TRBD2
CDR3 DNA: TGTGCCAGCAGCTTGGGGGCACAGCGGGGGACGCCAGATACGCAGTATTTT
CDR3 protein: CASSLGAQRGTPDTQYF

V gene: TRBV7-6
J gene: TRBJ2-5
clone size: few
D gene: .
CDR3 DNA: TGTGCCAGCAGCTTAGTGCCAGCCCAAGAGACCCAGTACTTC
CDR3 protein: CASSLVPAQETQYF

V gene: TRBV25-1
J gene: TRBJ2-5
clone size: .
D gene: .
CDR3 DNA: TGTGCCAGCAGTGAAGGAGAGACCCAGTACTTC
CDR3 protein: CASSEGETQYF

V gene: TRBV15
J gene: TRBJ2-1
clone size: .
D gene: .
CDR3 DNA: TGTGCCACCAGCAGGAAATATAGACAGCTGTCCTACAATGAGCAGTTCTTC
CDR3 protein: CATSRKYRQLSYNEQFF

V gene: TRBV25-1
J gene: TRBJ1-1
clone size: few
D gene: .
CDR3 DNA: TGTGCCAGCAGTGAATCGAGGGGTTTGTCTGAAGCTTTCTTT
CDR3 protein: CASSESRGLSEAFF

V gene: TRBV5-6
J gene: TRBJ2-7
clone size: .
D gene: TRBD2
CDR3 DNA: TGTGCCAGCAACCTGGCGGGGGGCCGCGAGCAGTACTTC
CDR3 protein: CASNLAGGREQYF

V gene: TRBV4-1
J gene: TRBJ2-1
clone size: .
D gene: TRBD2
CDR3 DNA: TGCGCCAGCAGCCAGACCGGGACTAGTGCCATCAATGAGCAGTTCTTC
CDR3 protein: CASSQTGTSAINEQFF

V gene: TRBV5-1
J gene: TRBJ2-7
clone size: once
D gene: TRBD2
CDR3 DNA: TGCGCCAGCAGGCTTGCTAGCGGGGACTCCTACGAGCAGTACTTC
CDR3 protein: CASRLASGDSYEQYF

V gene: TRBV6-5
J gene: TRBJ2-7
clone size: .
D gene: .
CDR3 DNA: TGTGCCAGCAGGAACACAGGGTCGCAGTACTTC
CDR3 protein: CASRNTGSQYF

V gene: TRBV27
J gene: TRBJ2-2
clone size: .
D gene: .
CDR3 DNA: TGTGCCAGCAGTTTACTAGGCACCGGGGAGCTGTTTTTT
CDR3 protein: CASSLLGTGELFF

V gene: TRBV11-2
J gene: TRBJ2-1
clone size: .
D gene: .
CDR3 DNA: TGTGCCAGCAGCCGCGGGGCGAATGGGTACAATGAGCAGTTCTTC
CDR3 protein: CASSRGANGYNEQFF

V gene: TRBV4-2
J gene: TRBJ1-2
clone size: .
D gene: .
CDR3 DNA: TGTGCCAGCAGCCAAGAACGACAGAGTCGCTATGGCTACACCTTC
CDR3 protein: CASSQERQSRYGYTF